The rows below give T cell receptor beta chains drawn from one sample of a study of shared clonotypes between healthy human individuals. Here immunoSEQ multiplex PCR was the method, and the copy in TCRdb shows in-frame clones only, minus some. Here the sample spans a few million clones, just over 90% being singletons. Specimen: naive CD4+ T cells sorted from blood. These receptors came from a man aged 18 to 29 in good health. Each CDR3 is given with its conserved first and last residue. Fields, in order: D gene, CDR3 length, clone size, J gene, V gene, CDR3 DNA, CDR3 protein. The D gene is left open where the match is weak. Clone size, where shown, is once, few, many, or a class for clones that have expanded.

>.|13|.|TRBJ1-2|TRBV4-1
TGCGCCAGCAGCCAAGATGGAGGCACTGGCTACACCTTC
CASSQDGGTGYTF
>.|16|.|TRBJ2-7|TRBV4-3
TGCGCCAGCAGCCAAGATTGGGGCAGCACCTCATACGAGCAGTACTTC
CASSQDWGSTSYEQYF
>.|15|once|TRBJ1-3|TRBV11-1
TGTGCCAGCAGCTGGGACGTTCTCTCTGGAAACACCATATATTTT
CASSWDVLSGNTIYF
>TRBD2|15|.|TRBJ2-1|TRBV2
TGTGCCAGCAGTGAGCAAGCGGGAGCGTACAATGAGCAGTTCTTC
CASSEQAGAYNEQFF
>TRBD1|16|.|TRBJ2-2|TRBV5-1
TGCGCCAGCAGCTTGATGGGACAGGGGAACACCGGGGAGCTGTTTTTT
CASSLMGQGNTGELFF
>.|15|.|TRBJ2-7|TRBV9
TGTGCCAGCAGCCGAGAGGGGGGTGGAGTCACCGAGCAGTACTTC
CASSREGGGVTEQYF
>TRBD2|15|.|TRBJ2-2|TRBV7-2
TGTGCCAGCAGCGGAGTAGCGGGAGTTCCCGGGGAGCTGTTTTTT
CASSGVAGVPGELFF
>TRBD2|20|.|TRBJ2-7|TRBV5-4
TGTGCCAGCAGCTTGGGGGGGGGCCCGACTAGCGGGAGGCCAACCTACGAGCAGTACTTC
CASSLGGGPTSGRPTYEQYF
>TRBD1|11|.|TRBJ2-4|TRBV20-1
TGCAGTGCTGTATCCGGGACAGGGCAACTCTTC
CSAVSGTGQLF
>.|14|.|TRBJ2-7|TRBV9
TGTGCCAGCAGCGTAGTGGAGGTACCCTACGAGCAGTACTTC
CASSVVEVPYEQYF
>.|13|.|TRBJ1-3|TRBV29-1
TGCAGCGTGCTCCGGGACTCTGGAAACACCATATATTTT
CSVLRDSGNTIYF
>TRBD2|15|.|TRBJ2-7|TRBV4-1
TGCGCCAGCAGCTCTCGAGGTAGCGGGACCTACGAGCAGTACTTC
CASSSRGSGTYEQYF
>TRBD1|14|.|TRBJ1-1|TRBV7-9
TGTGCCAGCGGCGACAGGGGGGCGAACACTGAAGCTTTCTTT
CASGDRGANTEAFF
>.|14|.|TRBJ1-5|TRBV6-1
TGTGCCAGCAGTGAAGCCGGGCGCAATCAGCCCCAGCATTTT
CASSEAGRNQPQHF
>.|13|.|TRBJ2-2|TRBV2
TGTGCCAGCAGTGAAGCGAGGGTCGGGGAGCTGTTTTTT
CASSEARVGELFF
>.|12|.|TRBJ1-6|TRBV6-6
TGTGCCACCGCAGGGGATAATTCACCCCTCCACTTT
CATAGDNSPLHF
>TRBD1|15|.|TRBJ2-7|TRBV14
TGTGCCAGCAGCCGCCGGGACAGGCTCTCCTACGAGCAGTACTTC
CASSRRDRLSYEQYF
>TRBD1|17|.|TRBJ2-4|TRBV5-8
TGTGCCAGCAGCGAAGGACAGGGGGATTGGGCCAAAAACATTCAGTACTTC
CASSEGQGDWAKNIQYF
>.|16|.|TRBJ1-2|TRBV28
TGTGCCAGCAGTTTAGGGGGGGCAGTCTCTAACTATGGCTACACCTTC
CASSLGGAVSNYGYTF
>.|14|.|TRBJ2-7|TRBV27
TGTGCCAGCACCAGCGGCCCAGGGCCTTACGAGCAGTACTTC
CASTSGPGPYEQYF
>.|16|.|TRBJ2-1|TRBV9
TGTGCCAGCAGCTTATTCGAAGGCAGCTCCTACAATGAGCAGTTCTTC
CASSLFEGSSYNEQFF
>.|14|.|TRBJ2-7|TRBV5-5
TGTGCCAGCGTCCCATCCGACAGGCACTACGAGCAGTACTTC
CASVPSDRHYEQYF
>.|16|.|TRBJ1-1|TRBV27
TGTGCCAGCAGTTTATACCCAGACAGACCGAACACTGAAGCTTTCTTT
CASSLYPDRPNTEAFF
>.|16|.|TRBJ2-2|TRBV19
TGTGCCAGTATAGCCTCCGGGACAAGGAACACCGGGGAGCTGTTTTTT
CASIASGTRNTGELFF
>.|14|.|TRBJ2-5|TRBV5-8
TGTGCCAGCAGCTCCGGACGGCTAATTGGGACCCAGTACTTC
CASSSGRLIGTQYF
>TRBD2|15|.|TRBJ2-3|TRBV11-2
TGTGCCAGCAGCCCGAGGACTAGCGGGAGCGATACGCAGTATTTT
CASSPRTSGSDTQYF
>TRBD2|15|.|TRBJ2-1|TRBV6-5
TGTGCCAGCAGTTACTCCGGACTAGTCGATAATGAGCAGTTCTTC
CASSYSGLVDNEQFF
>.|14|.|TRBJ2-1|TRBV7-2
TGTGCCAGCAGCTTAGAGGCGAGGGGGAATGAGCAGTTCTTC
CASSLEARGNEQFF
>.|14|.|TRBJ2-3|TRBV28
TGTGCCAGCAGTTCGCGTGGTAGCGCAGATACGCAGTATTTT
CASSSRGSADTQYF
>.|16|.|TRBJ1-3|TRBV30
TGTGCCTGGAGTGTTCGCCGCCAGGGCTCTGGAAACACCATATATTTT
CAWSVRRQGSGNTIYF
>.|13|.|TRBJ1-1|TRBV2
TGTGCCAGCAGTGATGGCAGATCTTTTGAAGCTTTCTTT
CASSDGRSFEAFF
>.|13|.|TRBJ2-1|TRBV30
TGTGCCTGGAGTTATCATGCCCTTAGTGAGCAGTTCTTC
CAWSYHALSEQFF
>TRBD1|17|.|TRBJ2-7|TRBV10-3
TGTGCCATCAGTGAGTCCTCCCCGGGACAGGGGGCTGGCGAGCAGTACTTC
CAISESSPGQGAGEQYF
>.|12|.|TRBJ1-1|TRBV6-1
TGTGCCAGCCTTACCATAAAGACTGAAGCTTTCTTT
CASLTIKTEAFF
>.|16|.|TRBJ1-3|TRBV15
TGTGCCACCAGCAGAGACCCAGCCACCTCTGGAAACACCATATATTTT
CATSRDPATSGNTIYF
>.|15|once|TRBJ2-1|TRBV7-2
TGTGCCAGCTACAGTAGCAAAGACTCCTACAATGAGCAGTTCTTC
CASYSSKDSYNEQFF
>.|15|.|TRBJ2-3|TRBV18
TGTGCCAGCTCACCAACGATAGCCGCCACAGATACGCAGTATTTT
CASSPTIAATDTQYF
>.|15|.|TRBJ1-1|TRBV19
TGTGCCAGTAGTGGACGGGCTAGGAAGGGCACTGAAGCTTTCTTT
CASSGRARKGTEAFF
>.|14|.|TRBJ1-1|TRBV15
TGTGCCACCAGCAGAGTCGGTTTGAACACTGAAGCTTTCTTT
CATSRVGLNTEAFF
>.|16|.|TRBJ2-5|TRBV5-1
TGCGCCAGCAGCACCTCCAAGTCGGCGGGCCGCGAGACCCAGTACTTC
CASSTSKSAGRETQYF
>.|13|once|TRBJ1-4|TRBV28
TGTGCCAGCAGTCCCCAGGCTAATGAAAAACTGTTTTTT
CASSPQANEKLFF
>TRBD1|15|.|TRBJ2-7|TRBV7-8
TGTGCCAGCAGCTTAGTACAGGGGAGCTCCTACGAGCAGTACTTC
CASSLVQGSSYEQYF
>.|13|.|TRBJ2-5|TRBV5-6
TGTGCCAGCAGCTTAAGTCCTTTGGAGACCCAGTACTTC
CASSLSPLETQYF
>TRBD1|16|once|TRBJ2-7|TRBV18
TGTGCCAGCTCACCCCGAGGACAGGGGATCCTCTACGAGCAGTACTTC
CASSPRGQGILYEQYF